This T cell receptor (beta chain) was identified in a study of blood T cell repertoires in COVID-19. Study background: Acute-phase and convalescent COVID-19 samples originated in the United States, Italy and Spain. T cells, B-cell-depleted T cells, or PBMCs supplied cDNA or gDNA.

Germline values: CDR1 SGHVS, CDR2 FNYEAQ. V lost 4 bases, J lost 2 bases, and 13 bases stayed unmatched. There are 17 residues in the CDR3. In the original analysis: Reference gene primer amplification gave nucleated cell count estimates. This table comes from immunoSEQ multiplex PCR, and its TCRdb copy is limited to in-frame clones, with some not included. The DNA gave D and trimming, while V, J and clone size come from that table. The repertoire holds about 210,000 clones, roughly nine tenths seen once, with approximately 1.2% in the top ten. The chain carries TRBV7-6 and TRBJ2-7; 8 bases match TRBD1. The receptor's source is a man between 25 and 39 years old with acute or convalescent COVID-19. Sequencing input: peripheral blood. The CDR3 spells CASSSEDRALTAYEQYF. The CDR3, as DNA: TGTGCCAGCAGCTCAGAGGACAGGGCCCTAACGGCCTACGAGCAGTACTTC.